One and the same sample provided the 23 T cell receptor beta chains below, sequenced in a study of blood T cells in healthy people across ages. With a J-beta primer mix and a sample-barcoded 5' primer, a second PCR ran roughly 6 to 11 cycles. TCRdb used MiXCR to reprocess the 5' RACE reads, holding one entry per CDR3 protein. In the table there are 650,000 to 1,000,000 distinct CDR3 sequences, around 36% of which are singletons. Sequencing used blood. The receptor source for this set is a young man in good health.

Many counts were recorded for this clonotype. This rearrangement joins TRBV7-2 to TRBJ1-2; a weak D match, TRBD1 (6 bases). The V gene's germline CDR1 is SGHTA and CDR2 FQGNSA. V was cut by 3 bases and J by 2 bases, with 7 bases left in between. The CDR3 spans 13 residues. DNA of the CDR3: TGTGCCAGCAGCTTGAGGGGGAACTATGGCTACACCTTC. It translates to CASSLRGNYGYTF.

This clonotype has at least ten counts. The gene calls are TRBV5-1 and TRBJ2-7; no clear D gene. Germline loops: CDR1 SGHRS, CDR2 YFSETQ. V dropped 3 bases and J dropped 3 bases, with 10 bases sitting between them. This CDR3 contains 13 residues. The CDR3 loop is CASSSDVGYEQYF. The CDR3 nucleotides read TGCGCCAGCAGCTCGGACGTAGGCTACGAGCAGTACTTC.

Here the CDR3 DNA reads TGCGCCAGCAGCTTGGATGATCTGGGTTCACCCCTCCACTTT. It codes for CASSLDDLGSPLHF. The chain has TRBV5-1 and TRBJ1-6; no firm D call. V was pared by 0 bases and J by 9 bases, with 10 bases between. The germline CDR1 and CDR2 sequences are SGHRS and YFSETQ. CDR3 length: 14 amino acids.

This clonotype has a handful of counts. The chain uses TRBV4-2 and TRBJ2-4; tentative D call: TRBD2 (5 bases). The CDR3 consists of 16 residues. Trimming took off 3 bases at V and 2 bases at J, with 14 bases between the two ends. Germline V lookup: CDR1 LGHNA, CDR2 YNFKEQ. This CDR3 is CASSQDPGRPKNIQYF. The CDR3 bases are TGTGCCAGCAGCCAGGACCCGGGGAGACCCAAAAACATTCAGTACTTC.

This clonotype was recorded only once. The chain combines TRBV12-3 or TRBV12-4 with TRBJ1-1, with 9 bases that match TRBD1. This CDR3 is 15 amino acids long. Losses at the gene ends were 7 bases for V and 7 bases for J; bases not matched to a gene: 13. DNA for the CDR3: TGTGCCAGCACTGCCGGGACAGGGACACCCTGTGAAGCTTTCTTT. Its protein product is CASTAGTGTPCEAFF.

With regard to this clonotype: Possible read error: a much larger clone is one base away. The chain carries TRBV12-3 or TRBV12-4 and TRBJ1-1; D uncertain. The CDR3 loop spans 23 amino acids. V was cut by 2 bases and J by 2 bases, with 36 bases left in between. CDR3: CASSLSRVVREESVETTNTEAFF. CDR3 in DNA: TGTGCCAGCAGTTTATCCCGAGTAGTGAGGGAAGAGAGTGTCGAGACAACAAACACTGAAGCTTTCTTT.

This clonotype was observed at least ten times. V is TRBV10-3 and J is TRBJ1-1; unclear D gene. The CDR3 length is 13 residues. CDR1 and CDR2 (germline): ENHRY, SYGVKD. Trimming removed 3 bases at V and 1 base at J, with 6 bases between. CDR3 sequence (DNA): TGTGCCATCAGTGAACGGGAGAACACTGAAGCTTTCTTT. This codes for CAISERENTEAFF.

CDR3 bases: TGCGCCAGCAGCTTGGGGAACCCGCAGGCTCGGGCCGGGGAGCTGTTTTTT. It specifies CASSLGNPQARAGELFF. This sequence joins TRBV5-1 and TRBJ2-2; D is unclear. Trimming stripped 0 bases from V and 6 bases from J, with 18 bases between. CDR1 and CDR2 from the germline V gene are SGHRS and YFSETQ. The CDR3 has 17 residues. Supplemented by reference TRBV5-1 and TRBJ2-2, the full variable domain reads KAGVTQTPRYLIKTRGQQVTLSCSPISGHRSVSWYQQTPGQGLQFLFEYFSETQRNKGNFPGRFSGRQFSNSRSEMNVSTLELGDSALYLCASSLGNPQARAGELFFGEGSRLTVL.

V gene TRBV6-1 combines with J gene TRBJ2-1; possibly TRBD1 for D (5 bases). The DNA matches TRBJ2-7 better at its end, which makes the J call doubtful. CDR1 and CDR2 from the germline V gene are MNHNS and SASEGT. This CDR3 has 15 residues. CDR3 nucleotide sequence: TGTGCCAGCAGTGTCCAGGGCCCCTCTTACAATGAGCAGTACTTC. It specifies CASSVQGPSYNEQYF.

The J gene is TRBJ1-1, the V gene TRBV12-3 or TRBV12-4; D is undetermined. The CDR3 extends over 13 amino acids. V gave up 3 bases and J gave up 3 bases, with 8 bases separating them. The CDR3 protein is CASSFAEDTEAFF. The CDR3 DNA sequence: TGTGCCAGCAGTTTCGCCGAGGACACTGAAGCTTTCTTT.

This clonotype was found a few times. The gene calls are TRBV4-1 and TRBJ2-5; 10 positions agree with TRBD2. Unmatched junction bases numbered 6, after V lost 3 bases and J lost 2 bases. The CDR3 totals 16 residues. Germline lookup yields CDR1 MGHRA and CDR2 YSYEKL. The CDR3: CASSQPGLARQETQYF. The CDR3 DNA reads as TGCGCCAGCAGCCAGCCGGGACTAGCGAGACAAGAGACCCAGTACTTC.

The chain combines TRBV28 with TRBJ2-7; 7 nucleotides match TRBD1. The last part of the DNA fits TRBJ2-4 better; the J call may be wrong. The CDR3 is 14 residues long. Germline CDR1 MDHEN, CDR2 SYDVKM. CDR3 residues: CASSIGTVQNIQYF. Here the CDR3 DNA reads TGTGCCAGCAGTATCGGGACAGTACAAAACATTCAGTACTTC.

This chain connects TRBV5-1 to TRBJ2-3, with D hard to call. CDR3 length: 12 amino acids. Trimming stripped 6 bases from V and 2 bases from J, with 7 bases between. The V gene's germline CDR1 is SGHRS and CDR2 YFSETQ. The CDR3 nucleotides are TGCGCCAGCAATGAGAACACAGATACGCAGTATTTT. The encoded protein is CASNENTDTQYF.

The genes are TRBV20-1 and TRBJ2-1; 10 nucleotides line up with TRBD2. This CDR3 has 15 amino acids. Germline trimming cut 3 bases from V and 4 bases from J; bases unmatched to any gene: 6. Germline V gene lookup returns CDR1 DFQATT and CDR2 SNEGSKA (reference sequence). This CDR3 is CSASLTSGAYNEQFF. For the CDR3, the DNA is TGCAGTGCTAGCCTTACTAGCGGGGCTTACAATGAGCAGTTCTTC.

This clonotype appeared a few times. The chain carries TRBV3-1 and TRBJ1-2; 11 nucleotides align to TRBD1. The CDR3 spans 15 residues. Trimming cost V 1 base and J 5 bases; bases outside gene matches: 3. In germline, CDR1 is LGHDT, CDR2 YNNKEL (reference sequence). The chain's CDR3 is CASSQVGTGGYGYTF. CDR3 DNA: TGTGCCAGCAGCCAAGTAGGGACAGGGGGATATGGCTACACCTTC.

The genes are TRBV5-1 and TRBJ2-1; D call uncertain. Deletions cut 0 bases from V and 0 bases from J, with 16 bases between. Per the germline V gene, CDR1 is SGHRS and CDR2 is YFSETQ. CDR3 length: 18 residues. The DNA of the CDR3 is TGCGCCAGCAGCTTGGTCCCAGACCCAACTTTCTCCTACAATGAGCAGTTCTTC. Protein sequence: CASSLVPDPTFSYNEQFF.

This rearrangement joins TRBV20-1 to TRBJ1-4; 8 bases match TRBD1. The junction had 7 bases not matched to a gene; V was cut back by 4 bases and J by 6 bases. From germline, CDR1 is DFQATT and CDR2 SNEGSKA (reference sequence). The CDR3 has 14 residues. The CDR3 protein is CSATITGGHEKLFF. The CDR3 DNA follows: TGCAGTGCTACTATCACAGGGGGTCATGAAAAACTGTTTTTT.

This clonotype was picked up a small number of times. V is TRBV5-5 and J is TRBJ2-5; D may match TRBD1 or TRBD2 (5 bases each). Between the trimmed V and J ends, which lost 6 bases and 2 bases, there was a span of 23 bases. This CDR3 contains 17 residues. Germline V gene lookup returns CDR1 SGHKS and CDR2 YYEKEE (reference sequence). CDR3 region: CASMYGTPNILQETQYF. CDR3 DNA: TGTGCCAGCATGTACGGGACCCCTAACATTTTACAAGAGACCCAGTACTTC.

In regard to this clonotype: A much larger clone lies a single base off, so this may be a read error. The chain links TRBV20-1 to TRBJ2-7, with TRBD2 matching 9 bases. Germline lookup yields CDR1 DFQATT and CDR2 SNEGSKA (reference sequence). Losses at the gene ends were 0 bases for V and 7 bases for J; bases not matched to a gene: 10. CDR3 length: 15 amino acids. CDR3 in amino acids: CSARDLAGIDNEQYF. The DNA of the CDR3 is TGCAGTGCTAGAGACCTAGCGGGGATCGACAATGAGCAGTACTTC.

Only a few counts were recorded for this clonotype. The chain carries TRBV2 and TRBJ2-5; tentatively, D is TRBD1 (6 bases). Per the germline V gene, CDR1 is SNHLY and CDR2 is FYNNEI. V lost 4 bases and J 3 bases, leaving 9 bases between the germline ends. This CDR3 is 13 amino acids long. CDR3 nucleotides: TGTGCCAGCAGTGGGACAGTTGAAGAGACCCAGTACTTC. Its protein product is CASSGTVEETQYF.

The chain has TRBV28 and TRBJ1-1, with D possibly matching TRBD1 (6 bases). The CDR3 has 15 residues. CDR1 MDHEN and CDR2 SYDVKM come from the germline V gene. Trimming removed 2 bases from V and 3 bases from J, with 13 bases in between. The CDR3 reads CASSLTDRRDTEAFF. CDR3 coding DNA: TGTGCCAGCAGTTTAACAGACAGGCGGGACACTGAAGCTTTCTTT.

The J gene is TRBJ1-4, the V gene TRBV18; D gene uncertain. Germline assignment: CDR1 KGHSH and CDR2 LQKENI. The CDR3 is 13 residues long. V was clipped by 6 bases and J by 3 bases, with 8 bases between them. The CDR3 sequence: CASSKESNEKLFF. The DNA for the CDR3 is TGTGCCAGCTCCAAGGAGTCTAATGAAAAACTGTTTTTT.

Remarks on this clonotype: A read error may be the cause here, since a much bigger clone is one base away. In DNA form, the CDR3 reads TGCGCCAGCAGCCAAGATCCAACCCGACTAGCGGTGAACAATGAGCAGTTCTTC. It specifies CASSQDPTRLAVNNEQFF. This chain connects TRBV4-1 to TRBJ2-1, with 9 bases identical to TRBD2. Germline CDR1 is MGHRA and CDR2 is YSYEKL. The CDR3 is 18 residues long. The trim removed 0 bases at V and 5 bases at J, leaving 11 bases unmatched.